This is a list of T cell receptor beta chains from one sample in a study of immune cell composition in non-small cell lung cancer. Profiling relied on immunoSEQ multiplex PCR, and the TCRdb table lists in-frame clones only, not all of them. Among about 3,000 clones listed, roughly 68% were seen once. Sample: non-adjacent lung tissue. The receptors stem from a human donor with non-small cell lung cancer. Both conserved end residues are part of each CDR3. A D gene is named only where the DNA matches it firmly. Clone size, where shown, is once, few, many, or a class for clones that have expanded.

- | 15 | TRBJ1-5 | TRBV10-3 | - | CAISDGGLSNQPQHF | TGTGCCATCAGTGATGGAGGGCTGAGCAATCAGCCCCAGCATTTT
- | 14 | TRBJ1-6 | TRBV2 | - | CASSGQVLGSPLHF | TGTGCCAGCAGTGGACAGGTCCTTGGTTCACCCCTCCACTTT
- | 14 | TRBJ2-3 | TRBV5-6 | - | CASSFGGMADTQYF | TGTGCCAGCAGCTTTGGGGGCATGGCAGATACGCAGTATTTT
- | 14 | TRBJ2-6 | TRBV27 | - | CASRDTTGANVLTF | TGTGCCAGCAGGGACACGACTGGGGCCAACGTCCTGACTTTC
TRBD1 | 15 | TRBJ2-3 | TRBV6-1 | once | CASSPRDRGLDTQYF | TGTGCCAGCAGTCCCCGGGACAGGGGTTTAGATACGCAGTATTTT
- | 16 | TRBJ1-2 | TRBV6-6 | few | CASSYSSGGAGYGYTF | TGTGCCAGCAGTTACTCGAGCGGGGGCGCTGGCTATGGCTACACCTTC
TRBD2 | 16 | TRBJ2-7 | TRBV7-8 | few | CASSLVSSGGYYEQYF | TGTGCCAGCAGCTTAGTATCTAGCGGGGGATACTACGAGCAGTACTTC
- | 15 | TRBJ1-5 | TRBV7-2 | few | CASSYQGSGNQPQHF | TGTGCCAGCAGCTATCAGGGTTCAGGGAATCAGCCCCAGCATTTT
- | 14 | TRBJ2-3 | TRBV9 | medium-sized | CASSVAIREDTQYF | TGTGCCAGCAGCGTAGCTATTAGGGAGGATACGCAGTATTTT
- | 12 | TRBJ2-3 | TRBV19 | - | CASSPGSDTQYF | TGTGCCAGTAGCCCGGGATCGGATACGCAGTATTTT
TRBD2 | 14 | TRBJ2-3 | TRBV29-1 | - | CSVIRTSGTDTQYF | TGCAGCGTTATTCGGACTAGCGGCACAGATACGCAGTATTTT
TRBD1 | 16 | TRBJ2-5 | TRBV7-3 | - | CASSLNGQGLQETQYF | TGTGCCAGCAGCTTAAATGGACAGGGTTTACAAGAGACCCAGTACTTC
- | 15 | TRBJ1-1 | TRBV7-2 | - | CASSLGGPSPLAAFF | TGTGCCAGCAGCTTAGGAGGTCCGAGTCCCCTCGCTGCTTTCTTT
- | 16 | TRBJ2-3 | TRBV5-4 | - | CASSQNVEGTRDTQYF | TGCGCCAGCAGCCAAAACGTGGAGGGTACGAGAGATACGCAGTATTTT